A single sample gave rise to the 6 T cell receptor beta chains below, sequenced in a study of blood T cell repertoires in COVID-19. Sequenced by immunoSEQ multiplex PCR; TCRdb stores in-frame clones only, minus some. The table lists roughly 350,000 clones, under 95% of them singletons. Sequences were obtained from peripheral blood. The origin of the receptors is a woman aged 18-29 years who had recovered from COVID-19.

The V and J genes are TRBV6-5 and TRBJ2-3; the match to TRBD2 covers 8 bases. The CDR3 totals 16 residues. Trimming removed 0 bases from V and 4 bases from J; junction bases left unmatched: 6. Germline-derived CDR1 and CDR2 are MNHEY and SVGAGI. CDR3 in DNA: TGTGCCAGCAGTTACTCGCTTGCGGGAGGCCCAGATACGCAGTATTTT. Protein: CASSYSLAGGPDTQYF.

The rearrangement links TRBV2 to TRBJ2-4; TRBD2 matches at 12 bases. Trimming removed 7 bases from V and 2 bases from J; junction bases left unmatched: 12. The germline CDR1 and CDR2 sequences are SNHLY and FYNNEI. The CDR3 is 18 residues long. Here the CDR3 reads CASTPDGLAGGSKNIQYF. The CDR3 region has the DNA TGTGCCAGCACCCCCGATGGCCTAGCGGGAGGGTCCAAAAACATTCAGTACTTC.

J is TRBJ2-1 and V is TRBV9, with 8 bases fitting TRBD2. The CDR3 is made up of 15 amino acids. Germline V gene data show CDR1 as SGDLS and CDR2 as YYNGEE. Trimming removed 4 bases from V and 2 bases from J; junction bases left unmatched: 5. DNA for the CDR3: TGTGCCAGCAGCCGAATAGCGGGACCCTACAATGAGCAGTTCTTC. Translating gives CASSRIAGPYNEQFF.

CDR3 sequence (DNA): TGTGCCAGTAGTATCCGTGACAGGGGGGCCGGGGAGCTGTTTTTT. Its translation is CASSIRDRGAGELFF. The chain recombines TRBV19 with TRBJ2-2, with TRBD1 matching 9 bases. V shed 3 bases, J shed 6 bases, and the junction held 5 bases outside the gene matches. This CDR3 contains 15 residues. CDR1 and CDR2 from the germline V gene are LNHDA and SQIVND (reference sequence).

The rearrangement joins TRBV6-5 to TRBJ2-1; 8 nucleotides match TRBD1. Trimming removed 7 bases from V and 9 bases from J; junction bases left unmatched: 8. The germline gives CDR1 MNHEY, CDR2 SVGAGI. The CDR3 spans 13 residues. CDR3 nucleotides: TGTGCCAGCATTTGGCAGGGGGCAGGTGAGCAGTTCTTC. Translated: CASIWQGAGEQFF.

V is TRBV6-1 and J is TRBJ2-7, with 8 bases aligning to TRBD1. Trimming took 4 bases from V and 3 from J; bases not matched to a gene: 11. The length of the CDR3 is 16 residues. In germline, CDR1 is MNHNS, CDR2 SASEGT. This CDR3 reads CASSVAQGALFYEQYV. CDR3 sequence (DNA): TGTGCCAGCAGTGTTGCGCAGGGGGCTCTTTTCTACGAGCAGTACGTC.